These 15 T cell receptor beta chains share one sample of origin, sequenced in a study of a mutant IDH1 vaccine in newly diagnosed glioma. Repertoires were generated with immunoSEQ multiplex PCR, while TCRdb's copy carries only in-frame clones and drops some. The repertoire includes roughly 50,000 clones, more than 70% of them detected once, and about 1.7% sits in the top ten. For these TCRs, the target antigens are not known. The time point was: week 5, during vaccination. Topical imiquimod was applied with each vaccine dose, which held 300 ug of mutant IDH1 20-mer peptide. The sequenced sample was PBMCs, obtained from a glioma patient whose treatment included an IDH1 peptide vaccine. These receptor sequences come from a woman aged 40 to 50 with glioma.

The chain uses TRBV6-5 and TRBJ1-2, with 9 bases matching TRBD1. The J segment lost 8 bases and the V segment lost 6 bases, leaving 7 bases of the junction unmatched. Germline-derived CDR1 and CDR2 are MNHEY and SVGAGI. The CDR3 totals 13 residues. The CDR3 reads CASSGDRAWGYTF. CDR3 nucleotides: TGTGCCAGCAGCGGGGACAGGGCCTGGGGCTACACCTTC.

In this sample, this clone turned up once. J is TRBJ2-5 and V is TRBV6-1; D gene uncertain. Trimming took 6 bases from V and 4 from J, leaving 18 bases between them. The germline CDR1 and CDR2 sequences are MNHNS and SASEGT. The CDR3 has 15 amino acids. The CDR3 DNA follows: TGTGCCAGCAGGTACATTTTTACTCCACCAGAGACCCAGTACTTC. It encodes CASRYIFTPPETQYF.

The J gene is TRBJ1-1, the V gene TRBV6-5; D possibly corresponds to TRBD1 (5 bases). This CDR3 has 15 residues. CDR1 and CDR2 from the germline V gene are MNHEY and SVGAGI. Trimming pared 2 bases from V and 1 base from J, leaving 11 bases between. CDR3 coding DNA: TGTGCCAGCAGTTACAAAGGGACGGGGAACACTGAAGCTTTCTTT. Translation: CASSYKGTGNTEAFF.

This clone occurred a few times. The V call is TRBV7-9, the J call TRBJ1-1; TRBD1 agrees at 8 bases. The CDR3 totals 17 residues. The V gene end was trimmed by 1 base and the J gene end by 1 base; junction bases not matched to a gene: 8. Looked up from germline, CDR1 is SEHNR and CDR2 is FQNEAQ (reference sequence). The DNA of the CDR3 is TGTGCCAGCAGCTTAGACCTCAGGACAGGGAAGAACACTGAAGCTTTCTTT. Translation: CASSLDLRTGKNTEAFF.

CDR3 nucleotides: TGTGCCAGCAGTGAAGGTAGCGGGGGCACAGATACGCAGTATTTT. Translating it yields CASSEGSGGTDTQYF. The V gene is TRBV2, the J gene TRBJ2-3; TRBD2 matches at 8 bases. The CDR3 consists of 15 residues. The junction had 1 base not matched to a gene; V was cut back by 1 base and J by 1 base. Germline assignment: CDR1 SNHLY and CDR2 FYNNEI.

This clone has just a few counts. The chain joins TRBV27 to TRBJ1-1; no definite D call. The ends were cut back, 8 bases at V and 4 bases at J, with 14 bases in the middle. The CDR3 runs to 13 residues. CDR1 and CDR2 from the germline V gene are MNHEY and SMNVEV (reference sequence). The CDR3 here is CASQLGRFTEAFF. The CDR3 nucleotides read TGTGCCAGCCAATTAGGGCGGTTCACTGAAGCTTTCTTT.

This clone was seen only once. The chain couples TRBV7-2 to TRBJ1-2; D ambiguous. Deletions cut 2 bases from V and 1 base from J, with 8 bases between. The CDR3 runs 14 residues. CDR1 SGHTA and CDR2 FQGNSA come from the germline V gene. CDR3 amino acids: CASSLTAINYGYTF. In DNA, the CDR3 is TGTGCCAGCAGCTTAACAGCCATTAACTATGGCTACACCTTC.

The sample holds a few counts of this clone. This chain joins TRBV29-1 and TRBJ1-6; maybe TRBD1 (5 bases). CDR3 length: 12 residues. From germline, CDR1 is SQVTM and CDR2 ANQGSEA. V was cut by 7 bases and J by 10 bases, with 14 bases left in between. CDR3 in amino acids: CSGSRGGSPLHF. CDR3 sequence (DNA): TGCAGCGGCTCCCGGGGCGGCTCACCCCTCCACTTT.

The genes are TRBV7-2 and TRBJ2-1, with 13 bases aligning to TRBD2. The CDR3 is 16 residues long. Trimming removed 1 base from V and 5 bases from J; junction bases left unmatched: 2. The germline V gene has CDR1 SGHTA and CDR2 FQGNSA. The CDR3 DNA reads TGTGCCAGCAGCTTAGTACTAGCGGGGGGGCACAATGAGCAGTTCTTC. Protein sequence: CASSLVLAGGHNEQFF.

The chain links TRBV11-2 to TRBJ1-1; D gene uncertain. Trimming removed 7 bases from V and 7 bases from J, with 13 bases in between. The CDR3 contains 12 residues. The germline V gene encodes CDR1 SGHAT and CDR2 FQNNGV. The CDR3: CASTPRAGEAFF. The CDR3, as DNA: TGTGCCAGCACCCCCCGGGCAGGTGAAGCTTTCTTT.

The chain's CDR3 is CAWSLGGGENEKLFF. As DNA, the CDR3 is TGTGCCTGGAGCTTAGGGGGAGGGGAAAATGAAAAACTGTTTTTT. This chain uses TRBV30 with TRBJ1-4; the D gene is possibly TRBD1 (6 bases). There are 15 residues in the CDR3. Germline CDR1 is GTSNPN and CDR2 is SVGIG (reference sequence). With 3 bases removed from V and 5 bases from J, the gap between germline ends came to 16 bases.

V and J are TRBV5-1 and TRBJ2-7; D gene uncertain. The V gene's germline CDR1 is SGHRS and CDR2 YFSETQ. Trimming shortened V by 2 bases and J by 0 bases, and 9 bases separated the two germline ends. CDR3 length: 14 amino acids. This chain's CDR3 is CASSFDGTSYEQYF. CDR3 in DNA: TGCGCCAGCAGCTTCGACGGAACCTCCTACGAGCAGTACTTC.

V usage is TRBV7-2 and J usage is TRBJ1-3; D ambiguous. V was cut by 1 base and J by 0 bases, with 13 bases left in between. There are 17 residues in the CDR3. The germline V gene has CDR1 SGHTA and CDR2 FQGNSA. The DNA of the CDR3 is TGTGCCAGCAGCTTAGGCCCCCACAGTTCCTCTGGAAACACCATATATTTT. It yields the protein CASSLGPHSSSGNTIYF. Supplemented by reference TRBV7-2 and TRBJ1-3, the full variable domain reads GAGVSQSPSNKVTEKGKDVELRCDPISGHTALYWYRQSLGQGLEFLIYFQGNSAPDKSGLPSDRFSAERTGGSVSTLTIQRTQQEDSAVYLCASSLGPHSSSGNTIYFGEGSWLTVV.

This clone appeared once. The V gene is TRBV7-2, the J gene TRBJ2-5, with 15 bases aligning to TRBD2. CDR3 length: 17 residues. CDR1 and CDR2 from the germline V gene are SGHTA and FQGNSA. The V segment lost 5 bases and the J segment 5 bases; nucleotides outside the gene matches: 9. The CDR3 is CASSPPGLAGGRETQYF. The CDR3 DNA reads TGTGCCAGCAGCCCCCCGGGACTAGCGGGGGGTCGGGAGACCCAGTACTTC.

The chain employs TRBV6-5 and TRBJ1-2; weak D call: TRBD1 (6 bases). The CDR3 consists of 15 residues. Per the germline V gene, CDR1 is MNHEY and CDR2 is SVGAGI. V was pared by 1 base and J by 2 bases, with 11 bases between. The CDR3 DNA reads TGTGCCAGCAGTTACTTGGGGGGGGCGAACTATGGCTACACCTTC. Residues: CASSYLGGANYGYTF.